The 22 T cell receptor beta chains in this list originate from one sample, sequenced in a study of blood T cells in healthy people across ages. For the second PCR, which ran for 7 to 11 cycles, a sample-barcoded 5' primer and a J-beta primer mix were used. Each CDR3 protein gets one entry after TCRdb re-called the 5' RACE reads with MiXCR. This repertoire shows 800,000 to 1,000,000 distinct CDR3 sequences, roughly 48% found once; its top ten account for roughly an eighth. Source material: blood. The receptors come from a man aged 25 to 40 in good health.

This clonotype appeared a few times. The CDR3 region is CSARSPQGIYEQYF. DNA for the CDR3: TGCAGTGCTAGATCGCCGCAGGGCATCTACGAGCAGTACTTC. The rearrangement joins TRBV20-1 to TRBJ2-7, with D possibly TRBD1 on 5 matching bases. CDR1 DFQATT and CDR2 SNEGSKA come from the germline V gene (reference sequence). This CDR3 comprises 14 residues. With 2 bases removed from V and 3 bases from J, the gap between germline ends came to 14 bases.

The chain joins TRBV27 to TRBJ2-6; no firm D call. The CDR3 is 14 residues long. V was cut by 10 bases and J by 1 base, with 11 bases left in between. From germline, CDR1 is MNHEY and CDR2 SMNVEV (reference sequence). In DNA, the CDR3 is TGTGCCACTCGGCAGACTTCTGGGGCCAACGTCCTGACTTTC. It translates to CATRQTSGANVLTF.

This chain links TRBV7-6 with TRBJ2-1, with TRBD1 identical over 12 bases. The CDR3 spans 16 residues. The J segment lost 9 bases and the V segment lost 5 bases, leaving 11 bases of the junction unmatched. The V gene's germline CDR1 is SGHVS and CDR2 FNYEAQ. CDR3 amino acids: CASSPSGTGGSCEQFF. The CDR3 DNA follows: TGTGCCAGCAGCCCTTCCGGGACAGGGGGCTCCTGTGAGCAGTTCTTC.

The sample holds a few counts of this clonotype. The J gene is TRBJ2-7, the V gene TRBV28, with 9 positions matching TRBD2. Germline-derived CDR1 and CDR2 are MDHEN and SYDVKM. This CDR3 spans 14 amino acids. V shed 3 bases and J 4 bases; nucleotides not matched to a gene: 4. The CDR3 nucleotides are TGTGCCAGCAGTTTGAGCGGGGGGAAATACGAGCAGTACTTC. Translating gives CASSLSGGKYEQYF.

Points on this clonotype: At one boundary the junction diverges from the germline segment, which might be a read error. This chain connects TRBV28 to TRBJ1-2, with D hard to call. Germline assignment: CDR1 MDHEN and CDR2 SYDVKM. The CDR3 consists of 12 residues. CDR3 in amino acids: CASSIGPYGYIF. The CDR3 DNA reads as TGTGCCAGCAGTATAGGCCCCTATGGCTACATCTTC.

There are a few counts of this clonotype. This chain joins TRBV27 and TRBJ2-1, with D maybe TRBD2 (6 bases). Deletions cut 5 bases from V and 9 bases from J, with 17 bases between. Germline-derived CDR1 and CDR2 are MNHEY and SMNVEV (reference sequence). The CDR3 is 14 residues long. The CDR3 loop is CASSPGPVEGEQFF. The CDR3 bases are TGTGCCAGCAGTCCCGGTCCCGTGGAGGGTGAGCAGTTCTTC.

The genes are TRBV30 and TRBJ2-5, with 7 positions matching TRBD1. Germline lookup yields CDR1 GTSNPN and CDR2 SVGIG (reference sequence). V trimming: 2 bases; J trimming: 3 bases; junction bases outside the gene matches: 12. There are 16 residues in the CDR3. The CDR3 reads CAWSSPLTGLKETQYF. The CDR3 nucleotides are TGTGCCTGGAGTTCCCCACTGACAGGGTTGAAAGAGACCCAGTACTTC.

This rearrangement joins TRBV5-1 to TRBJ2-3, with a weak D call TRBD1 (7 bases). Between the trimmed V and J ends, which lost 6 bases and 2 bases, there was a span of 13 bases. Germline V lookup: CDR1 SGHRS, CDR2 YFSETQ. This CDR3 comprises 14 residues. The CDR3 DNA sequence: TGCGCCAGCATGCGGGACAGTACCACAGATACGCAGTATTTT. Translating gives CASMRDSTTDTQYF. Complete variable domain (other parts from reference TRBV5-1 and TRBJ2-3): KAGVTQTPRYLIKTRGQQVTLSCSPISGHRSVSWYQQTPGQGLQFLFEYFSETQRNKGNFPGRFSGRQFSNSRSEMNVSTLELGDSALYLCASMRDSTTDTQYFGPGTRLTVL.

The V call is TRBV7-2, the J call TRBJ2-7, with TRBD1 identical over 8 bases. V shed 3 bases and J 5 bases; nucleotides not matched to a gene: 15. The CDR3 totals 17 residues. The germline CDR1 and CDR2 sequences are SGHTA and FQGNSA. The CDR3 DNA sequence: TGTGCCAGCAGCTTTCCGATAGCAGGGGGCGTTCTCGACGAGCAGTACTTC. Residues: CASSFPIAGGVLDEQYF.

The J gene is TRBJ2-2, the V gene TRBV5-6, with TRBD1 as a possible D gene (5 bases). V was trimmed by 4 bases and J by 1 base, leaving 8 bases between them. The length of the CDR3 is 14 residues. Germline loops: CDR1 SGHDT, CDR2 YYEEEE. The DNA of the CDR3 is TGTGCCAGCAGCATAGGACAGAACACCGGGGAGCTGTTTTTT. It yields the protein CASSIGQNTGELFF.

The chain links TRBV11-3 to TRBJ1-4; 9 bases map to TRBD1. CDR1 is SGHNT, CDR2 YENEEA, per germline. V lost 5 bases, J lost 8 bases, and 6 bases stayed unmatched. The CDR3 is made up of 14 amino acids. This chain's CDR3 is CASSHRGQEEKLFF. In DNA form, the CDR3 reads TGTGCCAGCAGCCACAGGGGGCAAGAAGAAAAACTGTTTTTT.

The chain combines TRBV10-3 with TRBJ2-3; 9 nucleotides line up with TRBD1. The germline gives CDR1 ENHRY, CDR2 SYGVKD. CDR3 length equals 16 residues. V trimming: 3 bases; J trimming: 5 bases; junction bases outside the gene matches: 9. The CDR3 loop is CAISDSLMDRGDTQYF. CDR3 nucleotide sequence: TGTGCCATCAGTGACAGTTTAATGGACAGGGGAGATACGCAGTATTTT.

The CDR3 sequence: CASSSLPGREEKLFF. The DNA for the CDR3 is TGTGCCAGCAGTTCCCTCCCGGGGCGTGAAGAAAAACTGTTTTTT. This chain connects TRBV28 to TRBJ1-4; tentative D call: TRBD1 (5 bases). The V gene's germline CDR1 is MDHEN and CDR2 SYDVKM. The CDR3 runs 15 residues. Trimming removed 4 bases from V and 8 bases from J, with 17 bases in between.

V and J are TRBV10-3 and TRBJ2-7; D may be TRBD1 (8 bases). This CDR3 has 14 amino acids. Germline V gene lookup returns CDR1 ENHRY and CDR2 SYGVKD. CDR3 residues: CAHWGGQASYEQYF. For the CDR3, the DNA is TGTGCGCATTGGGGGGGACAGGCTTCCTACGAGCAGTACTTC.

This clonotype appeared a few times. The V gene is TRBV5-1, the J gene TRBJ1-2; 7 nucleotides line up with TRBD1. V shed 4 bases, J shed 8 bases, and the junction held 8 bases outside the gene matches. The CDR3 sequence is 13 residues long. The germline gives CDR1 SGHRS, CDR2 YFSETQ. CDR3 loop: CASSIQGYDGYTF. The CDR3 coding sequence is TGCGCCAGCAGCATACAGGGGTACGACGGCTACACCTTC.

The DNA for the CDR3 is TGTGCCAGCAGCTCGTTGGACGGAAACACAGATACGCAGTATTTT. Translation gives CASSSLDGNTDTQYF. The rearrangement joins TRBV7-8 to TRBJ2-3; D is uncertain. V was pared by 4 bases and J by 2 bases, with 13 bases between. This CDR3 contains 15 residues. The germline V gene has CDR1 SGHVS and CDR2 FQNEAQ.

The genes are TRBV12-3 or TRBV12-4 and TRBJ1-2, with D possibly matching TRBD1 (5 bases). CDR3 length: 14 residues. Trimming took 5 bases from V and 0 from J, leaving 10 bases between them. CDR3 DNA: TGTGCCAGCAGTGGGACGGAAACTAACTATGGCTACACCTTC. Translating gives CASSGTETNYGYTF.

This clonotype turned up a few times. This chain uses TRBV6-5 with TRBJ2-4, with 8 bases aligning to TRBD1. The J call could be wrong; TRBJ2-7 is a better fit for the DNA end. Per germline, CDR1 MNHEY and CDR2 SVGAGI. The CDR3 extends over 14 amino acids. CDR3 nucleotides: TGTGCCAGCAGCCAAGGACAGGGAAACTACGAGCAGTACTTC. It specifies CASSQGQGNYEQYF.

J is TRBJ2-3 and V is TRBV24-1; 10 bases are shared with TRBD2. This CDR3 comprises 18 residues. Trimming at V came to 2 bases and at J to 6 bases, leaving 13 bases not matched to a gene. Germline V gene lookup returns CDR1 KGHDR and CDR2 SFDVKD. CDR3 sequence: CATSDSSILAGVGDTQYF. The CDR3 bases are TGTGCCACCAGTGATTCCTCTATTCTAGCGGGGGTCGGGGATACGCAGTATTTT.

The CDR3 loop reads CASSQDNPGGLSYEQYF. DNA for the CDR3: TGTGCCAGCAGCCAAGATAATCCGGGAGGACTCTCCTACGAGCAGTACTTC. The V and J genes are TRBV4-2 and TRBJ2-7, with TRBD2 matching 7 bases. V trimming: 0 bases; J trimming: 0 bases; junction bases outside the gene matches: 8. This CDR3 has 17 amino acids. Germline V CDR1 and CDR2: LGHNA, YNFKEQ.

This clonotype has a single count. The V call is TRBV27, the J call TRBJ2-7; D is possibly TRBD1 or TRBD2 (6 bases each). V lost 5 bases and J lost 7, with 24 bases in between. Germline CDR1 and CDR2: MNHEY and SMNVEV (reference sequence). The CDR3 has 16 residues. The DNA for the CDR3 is TGTGCCAGCAGTACGCACCGAGGGGGAGGTCTTGGGGAGCAGTACTTC. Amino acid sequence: CASSTHRGGGLGEQYF.

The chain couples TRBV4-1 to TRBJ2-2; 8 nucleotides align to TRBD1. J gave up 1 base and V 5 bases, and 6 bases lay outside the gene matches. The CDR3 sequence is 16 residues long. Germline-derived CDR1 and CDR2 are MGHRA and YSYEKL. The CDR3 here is CASSIAGTGNTGELFF. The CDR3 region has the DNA TGCGCCAGCAGCATAGCCGGGACAGGGAACACCGGGGAGCTGTTTTTT.